These 29 T cell receptor beta chains share one sample of origin, sequenced in a study of cytomegalovirus exposure and HLA in healthy donors. 13 Jbeta primers and 60 Vbeta primers were used for the PCR. Generated by immunoSEQ multiplex PCR, the TCRdb table keeps only in-frame clones and is missing some. Of some 99,000 clones in the sample, 76% are singletons; the top ten hold approximately 2%. The specimen was PBMCs. These receptors all stem from a man in his forties in good health and CMV-seronegative.

CDR3 sequence reads: CASSITSGGGLEQYF. The CDR3 DNA reads as TGTGCCAGCAGCATAACCAGCGGGGGGGGCCTGGAGCAGTACTTC. This sequence joins TRBV7-9 and TRBJ2-7, with 10 nucleotides matching TRBD2. CDR3 length: 15 residues. V shed 5 bases, J shed 7 bases, and the junction held 11 bases outside the gene matches. Looked up from germline, CDR1 is SEHNR and CDR2 is FQNEAQ (reference sequence).

The CDR3 DNA is TGTGCCAGCAGCCAGCCGGACAGACTCTATGGCTACACCTTC. Its translation is CASSQPDRLYGYTF. This chain uses TRBV11-2 with TRBJ1-2; tentatively, D is TRBD1 (6 bases). The V end was cut by 5 bases, the J end by 4 bases, with 14 bases between. The CDR3 consists of 14 residues. Germline CDR1 and CDR2: SGHAT and FQNNGV.

The chain couples TRBV5-1 to TRBJ1-1; TRBD1 might be the D (5 bases). The CDR3 loop spans 13 amino acids. The germline CDR1 and CDR2 sequences are SGHRS and YFSETQ. V lost 2 bases, J lost 5 bases, and 10 bases lay in between. As DNA, the CDR3 is TGCGCCAGCAGCTTCGAAGGACAAACTGAAGCTTTCTTT. This gives the protein CASSFEGQTEAFF.

This clone was detected once. The chain uses TRBV28 and TRBJ1-5; 9 bases line up with TRBD1. V was pared by 2 bases and J by 3 bases, with 2 bases of the junction left unmatched. Germline lookup yields CDR1 MDHEN and CDR2 SYDVKM. This CDR3 has 15 residues. The chain's CDR3 is CASSLRQGVNQPQHF. The CDR3 DNA reads as TGTGCCAGCAGTTTACGACAGGGGGTCAATCAGCCCCAGCATTTT.

The rearrangement links TRBV6-5 to TRBJ2-7, with TRBD2 identical over 7 bases. The V gene end was trimmed by 5 bases and the J gene end by 0 bases; junction bases not matched to a gene: 7. Per the germline V gene, CDR1 is MNHEY and CDR2 is SVGAGI. This CDR3 has 15 amino acids. CDR3 in amino acids: CASSQGLTNSYEQYF. CDR3 nucleotide sequence: TGTGCCAGCAGTCAGGGACTAACTAACTCCTACGAGCAGTACTTC.

The chain recombines TRBV19 with TRBJ2-7; tentative D call: TRBD1 (5 bases). In germline, CDR1 is LNHDA, CDR2 SQIVND (reference sequence). Trimming left V 3 bases short and J 0 bases short, with 15 bases between. This CDR3 region has 16 residues. CDR3 sequence (DNA): TGTGCCAGTAGTATTGGGGTAGGGGCCCTCTCCTACGAGCAGTACTTC. Its translation is CASSIGVGALSYEQYF.

This clone was seen more than once but under ten times. The chain uses TRBV6-5 and TRBJ1-1, with TRBD1 matching 8 bases. CDR3 length: 14 amino acids. CDR1 and CDR2 (germline): MNHEY, SVGAGI. V dropped 7 bases and J dropped 5; count of bases not matched to a gene: 9. The CDR3 DNA sequence: TGTGCCAGCACAGACCAGGGGGCTGGGACTGAAGCTTTCTTT. This translates into CASTDQGAGTEAFF.

The chain combines TRBV28 with TRBJ2-7; the D gene is possibly TRBD1 (5 bases). This CDR3 region has 12 residues. CDR1 is MDHEN and CDR2 is SYDVKM in the germline V gene. V dropped 2 bases and J dropped 6 bases, with 8 bases sitting between them. The CDR3 here is CASSLVRGEQYF. CDR3 sequence (DNA): TGTGCCAGCAGTTTAGTAAGGGGCGAGCAGTACTTC.

V usage is TRBV14 and J usage is TRBJ2-3; D may be TRBD2 (6 bases). Germline assignment: CDR1 SGHDN and CDR2 FVKESK. The CDR3 length is 15 residues. V dropped 2 bases and J dropped 2 bases, with 11 bases sitting between them. This CDR3 reads CASSQWRGPTDTQYF. The DNA for the CDR3 is TGTGCCAGCAGCCAATGGCGGGGCCCCACAGATACGCAGTATTTT.

V is TRBV18 and J is TRBJ1-6; weak D call: TRBD1 (6 bases). Looked up from germline, CDR1 is KGHSH and CDR2 is LQKENI. The CDR3 length is 17 residues. V was trimmed by 3 bases and J by 1 base, leaving 13 bases between them. The CDR3 here is CASSPTTGQSYNSPLHF. The CDR3 DNA follows: TGTGCCAGCTCACCGACTACTGGACAGTCCTATAATTCACCCCTCCACTTT.

J is TRBJ1-3 and V is TRBV7-8; 8 nucleotides match TRBD1. Germline assignment: CDR1 SGHVS and CDR2 FQNEAQ. Germline trimming cut 5 bases from V and 3 bases from J; bases unmatched to any gene: 6. The CDR3 covers 15 residues. The CDR3 loop reads CASSPNRGIGNTIYF. CDR3 DNA: TGTGCCAGCAGCCCAAACAGGGGGATTGGAAACACCATATATTTT.

This chain connects TRBV19 to TRBJ1-2, with D unresolved. V was pared by 10 bases and J by 5 bases, with 11 bases between. The length of the CDR3 is 11 residues. Germline V gene lookup returns CDR1 LNHDA and CDR2 SQIVND (reference sequence). In DNA, the CDR3 is TGTGCCATTCCTGACGGGTATGGCTACACCTTC. This encodes CAIPDGYGYTF.

The chain uses TRBV6-5 and TRBJ1-2; the D gene is possibly TRBD1 (5 bases). Germline lookup yields CDR1 MNHEY and CDR2 SVGAGI. V lost 6 bases to trimming and J lost 2 bases, with 7 bases between them. This CDR3 comprises 12 residues. The CDR3 reads CASRTVNYGYTF. The CDR3 DNA sequence: TGTGCCAGCAGGACAGTGAACTATGGCTACACCTTC.

The CDR3 DNA sequence: TGTGCCAGCAGCGTAGAAGGGAGGCAGGGTTTCGAGCAGTACTTC. This translates into CASSVEGRQGFEQYF. The J gene is TRBJ2-5, the V gene TRBV9, with D perhaps TRBD2 (6 bases). The tail of the sequence fits TRBJ2-7 better, so the J call may be wrong. This CDR3 is built from 15 residues. Germline V CDR1 and CDR2: SGDLS, YYNGEE.

The gene calls are TRBV25-1 and TRBJ1-5; TRBD1 agrees at 9 bases. CDR3 length: 14 amino acids. Germline lookup yields CDR1 MGHDK and CDR2 SYGVNS. V trimming: 8 bases; J trimming: 6 bases; junction bases outside the gene matches: 8. The chain's CDR3 is CASAGTGTRQPQHF. In DNA form, the CDR3 reads TGTGCCAGCGCCGGGACAGGGACTCGTCAGCCCCAGCATTTT.

V usage is TRBV19 and J usage is TRBJ1-1; 8 nucleotides align to TRBD1. This CDR3 comprises 14 residues. Germline CDR1 reads LNHDA; CDR2 reads SQIVND (reference sequence). The ends lost 5 bases at V and 3 bases at J; junction bases unmatched: 5. In DNA, the CDR3 is TGTGCCAGTAGTGCAGACAGGGGATACACTGAAGCTTTCTTT. Its protein product is CASSADRGYTEAFF.

V gene TRBV9 combines with J gene TRBJ2-5; 7 nucleotides align to TRBD2. Germline V CDR1 and CDR2: SGDLS, YYNGEE. The CDR3 is made up of 16 amino acids. J lost 1 base, V lost 1 base, and 7 bases had no gene match. The chain's CDR3 is CASSVSGGGFQETQYF. CDR3 DNA sequence: TGTGCCAGCAGCGTATCTGGCGGGGGTTTCCAAGAGACCCAGTACTTC.

This chain links TRBV7-2 with TRBJ1-2; D might be TRBD1 (6 bases). Looked up from germline, CDR1 is SGHTA and CDR2 is FQGNSA. This CDR3 spans 12 amino acids. Between the trimmed V and J ends, which lost 1 base and 10 bases, there was a span of 10 bases. CDR3: CASSLDAGAYTF. In DNA form, the CDR3 reads TGTGCCAGCAGCTTAGACGCAGGGGCCTACACCTTC.

The V and J genes are TRBV10-2 and TRBJ2-5; D is perhaps TRBD2 (6 bases). Germline-derived CDR1 and CDR2 are WSHSY and SAAADI. The ends were cut back, 3 bases at V and 0 bases at J, with 11 bases in the middle. This CDR3 is built from 15 residues. The CDR3 sequence: CASSEIAANQETQYF. Written as DNA, the CDR3 is TGCGCCAGCAGTGAAATAGCGGCCAACCAAGAGACCCAGTACTTC.

The chain links TRBV30 to TRBJ1-1; weak D call: TRBD1 (5 bases). Deletions cut 5 bases from V and 4 bases from J, with 14 bases between. The germline CDR1 and CDR2 sequences are GTSNPN and SVGIG (reference sequence). CDR3 length: 13 residues. CDR3 nucleotides: TGTGCCTGGTCAACAGGTTGGGTCACTGAAGCTTTCTTT. Translating it yields CAWSTGWVTEAFF.

V usage is TRBV7-2 and J usage is TRBJ1-5; the match to TRBD1 covers 10 bases. Germline CDR1 SGHTA, CDR2 FQGNSA. The trim removed 4 bases at V and 4 bases at J, leaving 10 bases unmatched. This CDR3 comprises 17 residues. The CDR3 here is CASSSQPADRGNQPQHF. The CDR3, as DNA: TGTGCCAGCAGCTCCCAGCCCGCGGACAGGGGGAATCAGCCCCAGCATTTT.

The chain couples TRBV28 to TRBJ2-7; possibly TRBD1 for D (5 bases). CDR1 is MDHEN and CDR2 is SYDVKM in the germline V gene. V shed 6 bases and J shed 2 bases, with 17 bases lying between them. The CDR3 covers 15 residues. CDR3 sequence (DNA): TGTGCCAGCAGCCCCTCCCTAAGGGGCCCCTACGAGCAGTACTTC. Protein: CASSPSLRGPYEQYF. The complete variable domain, with remaining parts taken from reference TRBV28 and TRBJ2-7, reads DVKVTQSSRYLVKRTGEKVFLECVQDMDHENMFWYRQDPGLGLRLIYFSYDVKMKEKGDIPEGYSVSREKKERFSLILESASTNQTSMYLCASSPSLRGPYEQYFGPGTRLTVT.

This clone was counted a few times. The chain carries TRBV5-1 and TRBJ2-3, with D possibly being TRBD2 (5 bases). In germline, CDR1 is SGHRS, CDR2 YFSETQ. The CDR3 runs to 15 residues. V lost 4 bases, J lost 4 bases, and 16 bases lay in between. CDR3 in DNA: TGCGCCAGCAGCCGGACTGATACGGCGGCAGATACGCAGTATTTT. Protein sequence: CASSRTDTAADTQYF.

This clone has only a few counts. This chain uses TRBV2 with TRBJ1-4; D gene ambiguous. V dropped 3 bases and J dropped 5 bases, with 10 bases sitting between them. Germline-derived CDR1 and CDR2 are SNHLY and FYNNEI. There are 14 residues in the CDR3. CDR3 nucleotides: TGTGCCAGCAGTGAGGGCAGGAGGAATGAAAAACTGTTTTTT. Translating gives CASSEGRRNEKLFF. Using reference TRBV2 and TRBJ1-4 for the parts outside the CDR3, the full variable domain is EPEVTQTPSHQVTQMGQEVILRCVPISNHLYFYWYRQILGQKVEFLVSFYNNEISEKSEIFDDQFSVERPDGSNFTLKIRSTKLEDSAMYFCASSEGRRNEKLFFGSGTQLSVL.

This clone has only a few counts. The rearrangement links TRBV28 to TRBJ2-5; no definite D call. V was trimmed by 2 bases and J by 0 bases, leaving 7 bases between them. There are 14 residues in the CDR3. Per germline, CDR1 MDHEN and CDR2 SYDVKM. The CDR3 nucleotides read TGTGCCAGCAGTTTAACACCGTACCAAGAGACCCAGTACTTC. The encoded protein is CASSLTPYQETQYF.

The chain is built from TRBV25-1 and TRBJ2-3; D is uncertain. In germline, CDR1 is MGHDK, CDR2 SYGVNS. The germline V and J ends were trimmed by 7 bases and 5 bases, with 16 bases remaining between them. The CDR3 is 14 amino acids. Here the CDR3 reads CASTTRRLGDTQYF. The DNA of the CDR3 is TGTGCCAGCACGACCCGACGACTCGGAGATACGCAGTATTTT.

CDR3: CASSPQGSSYNSPLHF. CDR3 sequence (DNA): TGCGCCAGCAGCCCTCAGGGCAGCTCCTATAATTCACCCCTCCACTTT. The J gene is TRBJ1-6, the V gene TRBV4-1, with D perhaps TRBD1 (5 bases). In germline, CDR1 is MGHRA, CDR2 YSYEKL. CDR3 length: 16 residues. V was shortened by 4 bases and J by 0 bases, with 10 bases between the two germline ends.

The chain couples TRBV18 to TRBJ1-1; D is ambiguous. This CDR3 contains 13 residues. CDR1 KGHSH and CDR2 LQKENI come from the germline V gene. V was shortened by 3 bases and J by 3 bases, with 8 bases between the two germline ends. The CDR3 nucleotides read TGTGCCAGCTCACCGGTCGGGGACACTGAAGCTTTCTTT. Translation gives CASSPVGDTEAFF.

The rearrangement uses TRBV5-5 and TRBJ2-5; tentative D call: TRBD1 (5 bases). The CDR3 runs to 14 residues. Germline loops: CDR1 SGHKS, CDR2 YYEKEE (reference sequence). V gave up 0 bases and J gave up 5 bases, with 11 bases separating them. The CDR3 protein is CASSLVRGRETQYF. CDR3 DNA sequence: TGTGCCAGCAGCTTGGTAAGGGGCCGGGAGACCCAGTACTTC. Combining the CDR3 with reference TRBV5-5 and TRBJ2-5 gives the whole variable domain DAGVTQSPTHLIKTRGQQVTLRCSPISGHKSVSWYQQVLGQGPQFIFQYYEKEERGRGNFPDRFSARQFPNYSSELNVNALLLGDSALYLCASSLVRGRETQYFGPGTRLLVL.